The clone carrying this TCR beta chain was observed a few times. The data originate from a study of beta chain features in type 1 diabetes. The study reverse transcribed the entire isolated RNA, so it sequenced expressed TCRB transcripts. Clones were sequenced by immunoSEQ multiplex PCR, and TCRdb holds only the in-frame ones, with some missing. This table holds approximately 160,000 clones, under 9.5% found once. Deletions cut 2 bases from V and 4 bases from J, with 6 bases between. The V gene's germline CDR1 is SQVTM and CDR2 ANQGSEA. The CDR3 contains 12 residues. The authors obtained over 95% purity in all sorted populations.

The sample taken for sequencing was central memory CD4+ T cells from blood. This chain links TRBV29-1 with TRBJ1-3; D possibly corresponds to TRBD1 (5 bases). This clonotype was obtained from a man between 18 and 29 years old in good health. CDR3 in DNA: TGCAGCGTTGAACAGGGCGGAAACACCATATATTTT. Amino acid sequence: CSVEQGGNTIYF.